Given below is one T cell receptor (beta chain) in context. Its cognate antigen is unknown. This specimen belongs to a study of T cell clonotyping in hematopoietic cell transplantation. Study-wide findings and caveats: No sorting was done, leaving CD4 and CD8 contributions mixed. Higher Inverse Simpson Index values in graft donor and pretransplant recipient predicted broader posttransplant TCR diversity.

From germline, CDR1 is GTSNPN and CDR2 SVGIG (reference sequence). The CDR3 sequence is 14 residues long. The V and J ends lost 5 bases and 4 bases, in that order; junction bases with no gene match: 6. Assay used: immunoSEQ multiplex PCR; TCRdb lists only in-frame clones, some missing. The repertoire holds about 13,000 clones, with 75% to 95% as singletons. The rearrangement uses TRBV30 and TRBJ1-3, with 9 bases identical to TRBD1. The sequence derives from a man aged 30 to 39 in good health. Some clones in this sample may be carry-over from other donors' samples. The material sequenced was peripheral blood mononuclear cells. The CDR3 is CAWGQGFNGNTIYF. CDR3 nucleotide sequence: TGTGCCTGGGGACAGGGGTTCAACGGAAACACCATATATTTT.